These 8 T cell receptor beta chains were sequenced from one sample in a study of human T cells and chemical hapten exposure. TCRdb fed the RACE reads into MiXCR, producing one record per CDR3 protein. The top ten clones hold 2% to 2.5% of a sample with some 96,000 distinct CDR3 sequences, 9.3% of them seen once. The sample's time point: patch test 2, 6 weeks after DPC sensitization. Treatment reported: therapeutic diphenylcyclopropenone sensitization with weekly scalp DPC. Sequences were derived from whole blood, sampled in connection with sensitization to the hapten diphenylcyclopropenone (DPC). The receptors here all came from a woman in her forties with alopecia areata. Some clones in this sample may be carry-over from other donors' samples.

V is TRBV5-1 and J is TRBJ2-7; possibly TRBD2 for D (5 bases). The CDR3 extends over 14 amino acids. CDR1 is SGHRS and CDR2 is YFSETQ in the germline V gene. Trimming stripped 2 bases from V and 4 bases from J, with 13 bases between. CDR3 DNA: TGCGCCAGCAGCTTTGACCTCGGAGGTTACGAGCAGTACTTC. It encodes CASSFDLGGYEQYF.

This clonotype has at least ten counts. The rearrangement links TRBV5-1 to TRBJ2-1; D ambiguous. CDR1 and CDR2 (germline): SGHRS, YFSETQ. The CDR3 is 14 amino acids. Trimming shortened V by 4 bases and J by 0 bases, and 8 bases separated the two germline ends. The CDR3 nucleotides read TGCGCCAGCAGCACAGACAACTCCTACAATGAGCAGTTCTTC. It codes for CASSTDNSYNEQFF. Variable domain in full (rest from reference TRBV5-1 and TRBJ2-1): KAGVTQTPRYLIKTRGQQVTLSCSPISGHRSVSWYQQTPGQGLQFLFEYFSETQRNKGNFPGRFSGRQFSNSRSEMNVSTLELGDSALYLCASSTDNSYNEQFFGPGTRLTVL.

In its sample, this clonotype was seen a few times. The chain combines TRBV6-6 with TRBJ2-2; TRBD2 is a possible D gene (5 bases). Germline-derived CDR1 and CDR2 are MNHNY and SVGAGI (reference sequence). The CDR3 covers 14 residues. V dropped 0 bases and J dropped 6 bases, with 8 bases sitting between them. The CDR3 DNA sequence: TGTGCCAGCAGTTACTCAGAGAGGGCCGGGGAGCTGTTTTTT. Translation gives CASSYSERAGELFF.

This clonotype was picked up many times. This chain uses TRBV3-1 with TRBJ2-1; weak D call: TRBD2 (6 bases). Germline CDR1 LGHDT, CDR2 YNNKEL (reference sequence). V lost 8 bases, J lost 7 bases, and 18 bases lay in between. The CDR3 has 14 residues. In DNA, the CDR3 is TGTGCCAGCTCTAGGAGGGGTAGTATGAATGAGCAGTTCTTC. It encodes CASSRRGSMNEQFF.

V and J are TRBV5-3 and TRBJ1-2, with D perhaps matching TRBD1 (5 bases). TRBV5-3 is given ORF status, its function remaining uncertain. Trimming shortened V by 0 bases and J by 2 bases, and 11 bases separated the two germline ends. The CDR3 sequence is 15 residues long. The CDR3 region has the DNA TGTGCCAGAAGCTTGGAAAGGGGTCCGAACTATGGCTACACCTTC. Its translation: CARSLERGPNYGYTF.

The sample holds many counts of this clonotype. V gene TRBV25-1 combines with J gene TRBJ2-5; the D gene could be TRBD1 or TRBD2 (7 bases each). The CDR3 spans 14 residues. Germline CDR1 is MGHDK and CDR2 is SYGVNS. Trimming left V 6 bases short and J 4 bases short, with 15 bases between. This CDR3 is CASSPRGGIETQYF. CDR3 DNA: TGTGCCAGCAGCCCCAGGGGGGGCATAGAGACCCAGTACTTC.

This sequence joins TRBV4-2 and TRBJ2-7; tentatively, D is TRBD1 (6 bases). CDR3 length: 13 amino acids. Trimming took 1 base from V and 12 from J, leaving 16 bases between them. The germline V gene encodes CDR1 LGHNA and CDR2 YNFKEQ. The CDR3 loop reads CASSQGQDPKRYF. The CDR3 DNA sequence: TGTGCCAGCAGCCAAGGACAGGACCCCAAAAGGTACTTC.

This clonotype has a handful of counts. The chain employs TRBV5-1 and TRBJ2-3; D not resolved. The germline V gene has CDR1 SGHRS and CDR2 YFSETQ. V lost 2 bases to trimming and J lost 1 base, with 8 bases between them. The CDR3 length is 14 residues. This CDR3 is CASSFNSGTDTQYF. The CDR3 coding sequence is TGCGCCAGCAGCTTTAATAGTGGCACAGATACGCAGTATTTT.